This T cell receptor beta chain appears in the sequencing data of a study of T-cell memory formation after mild COVID-19 (dated by TCRdb to the early 2020s). A note on the overall study: TCR sequence clusters from the two donors were found to be largely donor specific. The cohort comprised two young, previously healthy adult volunteers, one female and one male. In a couple of donors, T-cell clones that expanded and contracted after mild COVID-19 were followed by sequencing TCRalpha and TCRbeta repertoires longitudinally.

What the work shows at the level of the full study, not this receptor alone: Some responding clones were detected in pre-infection memory, suggesting pre-existing cross-reactive memory T cells joined the SARS-CoV-2 response. Only a couple of mild cases were covered by the study, and larger cohorts that include severe cases with pre-infection samples were considered necessary. Contracting CD4+ clones turned up mainly in the CM and EM memory subsets, whereas EMRA was where CD8+ clones were enriched. Clones that contracted from day 15 to 85 showed balanced CD4/CD8 phenotypes, whereas a second wave of clones that expanded from day 15 to 37 leaned towards CD4+. Whether the second-wave clones peaking on day 37 were SARS-CoV-2 specific was not confirmed.

The sequencer listed for this sample is Illumina NovaSeq 6000. Using 5'RACE with constant-segment primers, TCRalpha and TCRbeta cDNA libraries were constructed, with sample barcodes and unique molecular identifiers added in the process. RNA was extracted from every sample with Trizol reagent. Library amplification was performed in two PCR steps, and a second sample barcode and Illumina TruSeq adapters were introduced in the second step. Sequencing of libraries was performed on an Illumina NovaSeq with 2 x 150 bp paired-end reads. In the original analysis: The reads were demultiplexed and collapsed into UMI-guided consensus sequences using migec v1.2.7. Using mixcr v2.1.11, UMI consensuses were aligned to TRA and TRB V and J templates and then assembled into clonotypes. A clonotype was counted as expanded or contracted only if both edgeR and NoisET called the change significant, with noise models trained on biological replicates. For edgeR calls, the thresholds were a false discovery rate-adjusted p below 0.01 and a log2 fold-change of 1. As an exploratory analysis of dynamics, PCA with hierarchical clustering was applied to max-normalized trajectories of the 1000 most abundant clonotypes. Separately sequenced CD4+ and CD8+ repertoires were used to assign a CD4 or CD8 phenotype to each responding clone. Through fastp at Q25 and MiXCR, TCRdb rebuilt clones from the public reads, retaining in-frame beta chains. Identical CDR3 protein sequences are pooled into one entry, listed with their most common genes and DNA. What appears here as the V and J calls and clone size reflects TCRdb's work, not the paper's. The sample table records about 350,000 distinct CDR3 sequences; 28% of these occur just once. Roughly 13% of the sample goes to the ten largest clones.

PBMCs were isolated by Ficoll-Paque density gradient centrifugation. From the germline V gene (reference sequence), CDR1 is DFQATT and CDR2 is SNEGSKA. The CDR3 numbers 12 residues from cysteine through phenylalanine. Solely the CDR3 DNA is kept, with 36 bases framed from the first base. This clonotype was seen only a few times. It has no known antigen specificity. One end of the junction fails to match germline, which may point to a read error. Sequenced material: PBMCs or a T cell subset sorted from them (not recorded which). Here the chain combines TRBV20-1 and TRBJ2-3; 7 middle bases align to TRBD1. This TCR was recovered from an adult woman who had mild COVID-19 (a few samples of this study predate the infection). The sample titles of this study are shuffled in the database, so cell type and time point are left out; the donor was told from shared clones. The sequenced DNA: TGCAGTGCAGGGGGCCGGACAGATATGCAGTATTTT. Its protein is CSAGGRTDMQYF.